The 5 T cell receptor beta chains below all came from one sample that was sequenced in a study of blood T cell repertoires in COVID-19. The table came from immunoSEQ multiplex PCR; TCRdb's copy has only in-frame clones and leaves some out. The table records a few hundred thousand clones, around 89% of them present only once. The sample comprised PBMCs or T cells enriched from blood (not recorded which). The receptors were sampled from a man younger than 35 who had recovered from COVID-19.

This clone was counted a single time. The chain links TRBV21-1 to TRBJ1-5; the DNA was not used to check the table's D call, TRBD1. TRBV21-1 is labeled a pseudogene. This CDR3 is built from 16 residues. The CDR3 reads CASSKARDRFGQPQHF. The CDR3 DNA is TGTGCCAGCAGCAAAGCGCGAGACAGGTTCGGTCAGCCCCAGCATTTT.

The chain uses TRBV5-1 and TRBJ1-5; maybe TRBD1 (6 bases). This CDR3 region has 13 residues. V lost 4 bases and J 6 bases, leaving 11 bases between the germline ends. Germline V gene data show CDR1 as SGHRS and CDR2 as YFSETQ. As DNA, the CDR3 is TGCGCCAGCAGCATTGCAGGGGTTCAGCCCCAGCATTTT. Its translation is CASSIAGVQPQHF.

V usage is TRBV28 and J usage is TRBJ2-4; 7 nucleotides align to TRBD2. This CDR3 is built from 17 residues. The V gene's germline CDR1 is MDHEN and CDR2 SYDVKM. The J segment lost 0 bases and the V segment lost 4 bases, leaving 9 bases of the junction unmatched. This CDR3 reads CASSSAGEGSAKNIQYF. In nucleotides, the CDR3 is TGTGCCAGCAGTTCTGCGGGGGAGGGATCAGCCAAAAACATTCAGTACTTC.

The gene calls are TRBV14 and TRBJ1-2; TRBD1 aligns across 9 bases. The CDR3 is 15 residues long. V trimming: 3 bases; J trimming: 0 bases; junction bases outside the gene matches: 2. Germline values: CDR1 SGHDN, CDR2 FVKESK. The DNA for the CDR3 is TGTGCCAGCAGCCATCGGGACAGGGCTAACTATGGCTACACCTTC. Its translation: CASSHRDRANYGYTF.

This chain links TRBV2 with TRBJ1-1; perhaps TRBD1 as D (6 bases). This CDR3 comprises 14 residues. Looked up from germline, CDR1 is SNHLY and CDR2 is FYNNEI. V was trimmed by 6 bases and J by 0 bases, leaving 11 bases between them. The chain's CDR3 is CASSAQGMNTEAFF. The CDR3 DNA reads TGTGCCAGCAGCGCACAGGGAATGAACACTGAAGCTTTCTTT. The variable domain in full, completed from reference TRBV2 and TRBJ1-1, reads EPEVTQTPSHQVTQMGQEVILRCVPISNHLYFYWYRQILGQKVEFLVSFYNNEISEKSEIFDDQFSVERPDGSNFTLKIRSTKLEDSAMYFCASSAQGMNTEAFFGQGTRLTVV.